This TCR beta chain appears in the sequencing data of a study of metastatic and nonmetastatic thyroid tumors. The CDR3 extends over 14 amino acids. Germline values: CDR1 SEHNR, CDR2 FQNEAQ (reference sequence). V was shortened by 5 bases and J by 2 bases, with 11 bases between the two germline ends. TCRdb re-called the PCR reads via MiXCR. The table includes tens of thousands of clones, 14% to 15% detected once. This clone was recorded many times. Each patient came to thyroid surgery without any prior treatment (of any kind). The chain uses TRBV7-9 and TRBJ2-3; no clear D gene. Sample: blood. The source is a female donor with papillary thyroid cancer or a benign thyroid nodule (not recorded which). Some clones in this sample may be carry-over from other donors' samples. The CDR3 bases are TGTGCCAGCAGCCTCGGACCGTCCACAGATACGCAGTATTTT. Amino acids: CASSLGPSTDTQYF.